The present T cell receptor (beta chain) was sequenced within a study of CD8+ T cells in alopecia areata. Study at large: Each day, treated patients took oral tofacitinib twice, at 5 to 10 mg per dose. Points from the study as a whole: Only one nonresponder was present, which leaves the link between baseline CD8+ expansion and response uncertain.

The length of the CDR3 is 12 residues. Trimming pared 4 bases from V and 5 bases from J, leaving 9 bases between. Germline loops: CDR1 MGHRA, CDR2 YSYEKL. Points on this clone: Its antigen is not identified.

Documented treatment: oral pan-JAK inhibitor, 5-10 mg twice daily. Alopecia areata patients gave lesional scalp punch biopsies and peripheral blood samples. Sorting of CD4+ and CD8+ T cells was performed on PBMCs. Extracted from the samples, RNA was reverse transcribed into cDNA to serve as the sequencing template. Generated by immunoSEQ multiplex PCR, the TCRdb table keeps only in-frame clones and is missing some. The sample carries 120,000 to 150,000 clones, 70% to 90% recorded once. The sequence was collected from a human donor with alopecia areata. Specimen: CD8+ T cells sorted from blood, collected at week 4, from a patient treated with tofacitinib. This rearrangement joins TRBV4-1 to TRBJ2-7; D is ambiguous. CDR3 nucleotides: TGCGCCAGCAGCCGCCTGCCCCACGAGCAGTACTTC. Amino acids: CASSRLPHEQYF.